One and the same sample provided the 29 T cell receptor beta chains below, sequenced in a study of shared clonotypes between healthy human individuals. The assay was immunoSEQ multiplex PCR, and TCRdb's table has in-frame clones only and misses some. The table records some 2,400,000 clones, roughly 95% of them present only once. Sample: naive CD4+ T cells sorted from blood. Documented subset: CD45RA+ positively selected. The receptors were gathered from a man in his late teens or twenties in good health.

This rearrangement joins TRBV27 to TRBJ2-3, with 14 bases fitting TRBD2. Germline CDR1 MNHEY, CDR2 SMNVEV (reference sequence). After removal of 5 bases from V and 9 bases from J, the junction contained 7 bases not matched to a gene. The CDR3 contains 15 residues. The CDR3 sequence is CASSPLGTSGGTQYF. The CDR3 DNA reads as TGTGCCAGCAGTCCCTTAGGGACTAGCGGGGGAACGCAGTATTTT.

Regarding this clone: Other DNA sequences in this specimen translate into the identical CDR3. This chain links TRBV18 with TRBJ1-3; D is undetermined. Trimming left V 3 bases short and J 0 bases short, with 9 bases between. The CDR3 covers 15 residues. The germline CDR1 and CDR2 sequences are KGHSH and LQKENI. As DNA, the CDR3 is TGTGCCAGCTCACCCCAAGGGCTCTCTGGAAACACCATATATTTT. This gives the protein CASSPQGLSGNTIYF.

The V call is TRBV7-9, the J call TRBJ2-3, with TRBD1 as a possible D gene (5 bases). V shed 5 bases and J shed 6 bases, with 12 bases lying between them. The V gene's germline CDR1 is SEHNR and CDR2 FQNEAQ (reference sequence). The CDR3 length is 13 residues. The DNA of the CDR3 is TGTGCCAGCAGCCGGACACGGATGGATACGCAGTATTTT. Residues: CASSRTRMDTQYF.

This chain links TRBV6-1 with TRBJ1-5, with TRBD1 matching over 9 bases. Trimming at V came to 7 bases and at J to 3 bases, leaving 7 bases not matched to a gene. The CDR3 has 15 residues. Germline V lookup: CDR1 MNHNS, CDR2 SASEGT. The DNA for the CDR3 is TGTGCCAGCATCCCGGACAGGGGAGTCAATCAGCCCCAGCATTTT. Amino acids: CASIPDRGVNQPQHF.

The chain joins TRBV18 to TRBJ1-1; 9 bases fit TRBD1. J gave up 1 base and V 7 bases, and 10 bases lay outside the gene matches. Germline CDR1 reads KGHSH; CDR2 reads LQKENI. CDR3 length: 16 amino acids. CDR3 in amino acids: CASLPPGQGENTEAFF. CDR3 sequence (DNA): TGTGCCAGCTTACCTCCGGGACAGGGAGAGAACACTGAAGCTTTCTTT.

The V call is TRBV30, the J call TRBJ1-2; 10 bases match TRBD1. The germline V gene has CDR1 GTSNPN and CDR2 SVGIG (reference sequence). The ends lost 8 bases at V and 9 bases at J; junction bases unmatched: 15. CDR3 length equals 14 residues. This chain's CDR3 is CATTQWGTGERYTF. The CDR3, as DNA: TGTGCCACCACCCAGTGGGGGACAGGGGAACGCTACACCTTC. Full variable domain (remainder filled in from reference TRBV30 and TRBJ1-2): SQTIHQWPATLVQPVGSPLSLECTVEGTSNPNLYWYRQAAGRGLQLLFYSVGIGQISSEVPQNLSASRPQDRQFILSSKKLLLSDSGFYLCATTQWGTGERYTFGSGTRLTVV.

The table lists this clone with a few counts. The sample contains more than one DNA sequence encoding this CDR3. The V and J genes are TRBV15 and TRBJ2-7; D is unresolved. V lost 0 bases, J lost 1 base, and 7 bases lay in between. The germline V gene has CDR1 LNHNV and CDR2 YYDKDF (reference sequence). The CDR3 runs 14 residues. CDR3 sequence: CATSRDRFSYEQYF. The CDR3 nucleotides are TGTGCCACCAGCAGAGACAGGTTTTCCTACGAGCAGTACTTC.

This chain uses TRBV30 with TRBJ1-3; D is unclear. With 1 base removed from V and 2 bases from J, the gap between germline ends came to 27 bases. Germline-derived CDR1 and CDR2 are GTSNPN and SVGIG (reference sequence). The CDR3 is 20 residues long. CDR3 coding DNA: TGTGCCTGGAGTGCATTAAGGCTTTTTGTGACCGGGAAGACTGGAAACACCATATATTTT. Its protein is CAWSALRLFVTGKTGNTIYF.

V usage is TRBV28 and J usage is TRBJ2-7, with a tentative D call TRBD2 (6 bases). V lost 1 base, J lost 7 bases, and 14 bases lay in between. CDR1 and CDR2 (germline): MDHEN, SYDVKM. This CDR3 spans 14 amino acids. Written as DNA, the CDR3 is TGTGCCAGCAGTTTATTGGGGAGGATAGCGGAGCAGTACTTC. Protein sequence: CASSLLGRIAEQYF.

V gene TRBV5-6 combines with J gene TRBJ2-5, with D possibly being TRBD2 (5 bases). Per germline, CDR1 SGHDT and CDR2 YYEEEE. The CDR3 is 13 residues long. The ends were cut back, 5 bases at V and 7 bases at J, with 15 bases in the middle. The CDR3 bases are TGTGCCAGCAGAGCGGACCCGACTGGGACCCAGTACTTC. It specifies CASRADPTGTQYF.

The DNA of the CDR3 is TGTGCCAGCAGCTCACTAGGGAACACCGGGGAGCTGTTTTTT. Amino acids: CASSSLGNTGELFF. This chain links TRBV7-2 with TRBJ2-2, with D perhaps matching TRBD2 (5 bases). Germline-derived CDR1 and CDR2 are SGHTA and FQGNSA. The CDR3 contains 14 residues. V lost 4 bases to trimming and J lost 1 base, with 7 bases between them. Full variable domain (remainder filled in from reference TRBV7-2 and TRBJ2-2): GAGVSQSPSNKVTEKGKDVELRCDPISGHTALYWYRQSLGQGLEFLIYFQGNSAPDKSGLPSDRFSAERTGGSVSTLTIQRTQQEDSAVYLCASSSLGNTGELFFGEGSRLTVL.

The chain uses TRBV19 and TRBJ2-5; TRBD2 is a possible D gene (5 bases). Per germline, CDR1 LNHDA and CDR2 SQIVND (reference sequence). The CDR3 contains 14 residues. The V end was cut by 4 bases, the J end by 8 bases, with 17 bases between. The CDR3 DNA follows: TGTGCCAGTAGTACAGGATCGGGGTTGAGTACCCAGTACTTC. This encodes CASSTGSGLSTQYF.

The chain is built from TRBV19 and TRBJ2-7, with 8 bases aligning to TRBD1. Per the germline V gene, CDR1 is LNHDA and CDR2 is SQIVND (reference sequence). This CDR3 spans 17 amino acids. Unmatched junction bases numbered 13, after V lost 6 bases and J lost 0 bases. The CDR3 DNA sequence: TGTGCCAGTAGCCCGCGTGGGACAGGAACCAGCTCCTACGAGCAGTACTTC. Amino acid sequence: CASSPRGTGTSSYEQYF. Using reference TRBV19 and TRBJ2-7 for the parts outside the CDR3, the full variable domain is DGGITQSPKYLFRKEGQNVTLSCEQNLNHDAMYWYRQDPGQGLRLIYYSQIVNDFQKGDIAEGYSVSREKKESFPLTVTSAQKNPTAFYLCASSPRGTGTSSYEQYFGPGTRLTVT.

In DNA, the CDR3 is TGCGCCAGCAGCTTGATACTGGGACAAGAGACCCAGTACTTC. Amino acids: CASSLILGQETQYF. This chain uses TRBV5-1 with TRBJ2-5; no reliable D call. The V end lost 1 base, the J end lost 2 bases, and 9 bases lay between the germline ends. CDR3 length: 14 amino acids. Looked up from germline, CDR1 is SGHRS and CDR2 is YFSETQ.

The chain joins TRBV30 to TRBJ1-3; maybe TRBD1 (5 bases). The CDR3 has 14 amino acids. The V gene lost 5 bases and the J gene lost 0 bases, with 11 bases spanning the gap. CDR1 and CDR2 from the germline V gene are GTSNPN and SVGIG (reference sequence). The CDR3 bases are TGTGCCTGGTCCTGGGGGGACTCTGGAAACACCATATATTTT. The encoded protein is CAWSWGDSGNTIYF.

This clone has just a few counts. This sequence joins TRBV25-1 and TRBJ1-2; tentatively, D is TRBD1 (5 bases). The germline V gene has CDR1 MGHDK and CDR2 SYGVNS. This CDR3 is built from 14 residues. V lost 3 bases and J 8 bases, leaving 16 bases between the germline ends. CDR3 loop: CASSDFSGYYGYTF. CDR3 in DNA: TGTGCCAGCAGTGATTTTTCAGGGTATTACGGCTACACCTTC.

This chain uses TRBV5-1 with TRBJ2-5, with 7 bases aligning to TRBD1. CDR1 SGHRS and CDR2 YFSETQ come from the germline V gene. This CDR3 region has 14 residues. The V gene end was trimmed by 0 bases and the J gene end by 7 bases; junction bases not matched to a gene: 6. The CDR3 DNA reads TGCGCCAGCAGCTTGGAAGGACAGGCGGCGACCCAGTACTTC. Protein: CASSLEGQAATQYF.

CDR3 in DNA: TGTGCCACCAGCCCAGGGGGGGCTGGAAATCAGCCCCAGCATTTT. Amino acids: CATSPGGAGNQPQHF. This sequence joins TRBV15 and TRBJ1-5, with 7 bases fitting TRBD1. The ends lost 5 bases at V and 4 bases at J; junction bases unmatched: 8. The CDR3 is 15 amino acids. Looked up from germline, CDR1 is LNHNV and CDR2 is YYDKDF (reference sequence). Complete variable domain (other parts from reference TRBV15 and TRBJ1-5): DAMVIQNPRYQVTQFGKPVTLSCSQTLNHNVMYWYQQKSSQAPKLLFHYYDKDFNNEADTPDNFQSRRPNTSFCFLDIRSPGLGDTAMYLCATSPGGAGNQPQHFGDGTRLSIL.

The rearrangement links TRBV5-1 to TRBJ2-4, with 9 bases fitting TRBD1. Looked up from germline, CDR1 is SGHRS and CDR2 is YFSETQ. The trim removed 4 bases at V and 8 bases at J, leaving 10 bases unmatched. The CDR3 consists of 15 residues. The CDR3 sequence is CASSVGDREVDIQYF. CDR3 bases: TGCGCCAGCAGCGTGGGGGACAGGGAAGTGGACATTCAGTACTTC. Full variable domain (rest looked up from reference TRBV5-1 and TRBJ2-4): KAGVTQTPRYLIKTRGQQVTLSCSPISGHRSVSWYQQTPGQGLQFLFEYFSETQRNKGNFPGRFSGRQFSNSRSEMNVSTLELGDSALYLCASSVGDREVDIQYFGAGTRLSVL.

J is TRBJ1-1 and V is TRBV2; the D is unclear. CDR1 and CDR2 (germline): SNHLY, FYNNEI. This CDR3 region has 13 residues. V dropped 6 bases and J dropped 1 base, with 9 bases sitting between them. This CDR3 reads CASRATRNTEAFF. The CDR3 DNA is TGTGCCAGCAGGGCCACAAGGAACACTGAAGCTTTCTTT. Complete variable domain (other parts from reference TRBV2 and TRBJ1-1): EPEVTQTPSHQVTQMGQEVILRCVPISNHLYFYWYRQILGQKVEFLVSFYNNEISEKSEIFDDQFSVERPDGSNFTLKIRSTKLEDSAMYFCASRATRNTEAFFGQGTRLTVV.

This chain links TRBV20-1 with TRBJ2-3; D call uncertain. Germline CDR1 reads DFQATT; CDR2 reads SNEGSKA (reference sequence). The CDR3 consists of 10 residues. CDR3 in amino acids: CATSTDTQYF. The CDR3 DNA follows: TGCGCTACTAGCACAGATACGCAGTATTTT.

This chain joins TRBV5-1 and TRBJ2-2, with 7 bases aligning to TRBD2. Germline V CDR1 and CDR2: SGHRS, YFSETQ. J was trimmed by 1 base and V by 4 bases; bases with no gene match: 7. There are 16 residues in the CDR3. The CDR3 bases are TGCGCCAGCAGCCCGTTGGGGAGGGGGAACACCGGGGAGCTGTTTTTT. Translation gives CASSPLGRGNTGELFF. The whole variable domain, filled in from reference TRBV5-1 and TRBJ2-2, reads KAGVTQTPRYLIKTRGQQVTLSCSPISGHRSVSWYQQTPGQGLQFLFEYFSETQRNKGNFPGRFSGRQFSNSRSEMNVSTLELGDSALYLCASSPLGRGNTGELFFGEGSRLTVL.

The rearrangement joins TRBV5-1 to TRBJ1-6; weak D call: TRBD1 (5 bases). Germline-derived CDR1 and CDR2 are SGHRS and YFSETQ. The CDR3 runs 14 residues. The V and J ends lost 8 bases and 10 bases respectively, with 19 bases between them. The CDR3 sequence is CASREQDQGSPLHF. The CDR3, as DNA: TGCGCCAGTCGGGAACAGGATCAAGGATCACCCCTCCACTTT. Full variable domain (outside the CDR3, taken from reference TRBV5-1 and TRBJ1-6): KAGVTQTPRYLIKTRGQQVTLSCSPISGHRSVSWYQQTPGQGLQFLFEYFSETQRNKGNFPGRFSGRQFSNSRSEMNVSTLELGDSALYLCASREQDQGSPLHFGNGTRLTVT.

The chain is built from TRBV30 and TRBJ2-7; 9 nucleotides align to TRBD1. The CDR3 sequence is 15 residues long. CDR1 and CDR2 (germline): GTSNPN, SVGIG (reference sequence). Trimming removed 2 bases from V and 1 base from J; junction bases left unmatched: 6. The CDR3 coding sequence is TGTGCCTGGAGTCTGGACAGGGGCTTTTCCTACGAGCAGTACTTC. As protein: CAWSLDRGFSYEQYF.

J is TRBJ2-2 and V is TRBV19; tentatively, D is TRBD1 (6 bases). The CDR3 runs 17 residues. Germline lookup yields CDR1 LNHDA and CDR2 SQIVND (reference sequence). V lost 3 bases and J lost 3, with 17 bases in between. The CDR3 region has the DNA TGTGCCAGTAGTATTTTTTCGGGACACTTAGACACCGGGGAGCTGTTTTTT. This encodes CASSIFSGHLDTGELFF.

The chain joins TRBV15 to TRBJ2-4, with 9 bases that match TRBD1. Germline V gives CDR1 LNHNV, CDR2 YYDKDF (reference sequence). With 5 bases clipped from V and 9 bases from J, the junction kept 11 bases outside the gene matches. The CDR3 is made up of 15 amino acids. CDR3 amino acids: CATSFLPGQGSIQYF. The DNA for the CDR3 is TGTGCCACCAGCTTTCTACCGGGACAGGGATCCATTCAGTACTTC.

V and J are TRBV7-2 and TRBJ2-1; D possibly corresponds to TRBD1 (5 bases). Germline V gene lookup returns CDR1 SGHTA and CDR2 FQGNSA. Trimming took 5 bases from V and 8 from J, leaving 22 bases between them. The CDR3 is 16 amino acids. DNA for the CDR3: TGTGCCAGCAGCCCTTCCCCGGGCGTAGGGGCCTATGAGCAGTTCTTC. It encodes CASSPSPGVGAYEQFF. Drawing the rest from reference TRBV7-2 and TRBJ2-1, the complete variable domain is GAGVSQSPSNKVTEKGKDVELRCDPISGHTALYWYRQSLGQGLEFLIYFQGNSAPDKSGLPSDRFSAERTGGSVSTLTIQRTQQEDSAVYLCASSPSPGVGAYEQFFGPGTRLTVL.

This rearrangement joins TRBV7-2 to TRBJ2-3; no definite D call. Germline CDR1 is SGHTA and CDR2 is FQGNSA. CDR3 length equals 14 residues. Between the trimmed V and J ends, which lost 5 bases and 5 bases, there was a span of 14 bases. Here the CDR3 DNA reads TGTGCCAGCAGCGGCCGATGGCCCGGAGATACGCAGTATTTT. Its protein is CASSGRWPGDTQYF.

As concerns this clone: Within the sample, other DNA sequences also encode this same CDR3. The chain couples TRBV5-1 to TRBJ2-7; perhaps D is TRBD1 or TRBD2 (5 bases each). V lost 2 bases to trimming and J lost 0 bases, with 9 bases between them. The CDR3 runs 14 residues. The germline CDR1 and CDR2 sequences are SGHRS and YFSETQ. This CDR3 reads CASSLEGSSYEQYF. In DNA form, the CDR3 reads TGCGCCAGCAGCTTAGAGGGGAGCTCCTACGAGCAGTACTTC.